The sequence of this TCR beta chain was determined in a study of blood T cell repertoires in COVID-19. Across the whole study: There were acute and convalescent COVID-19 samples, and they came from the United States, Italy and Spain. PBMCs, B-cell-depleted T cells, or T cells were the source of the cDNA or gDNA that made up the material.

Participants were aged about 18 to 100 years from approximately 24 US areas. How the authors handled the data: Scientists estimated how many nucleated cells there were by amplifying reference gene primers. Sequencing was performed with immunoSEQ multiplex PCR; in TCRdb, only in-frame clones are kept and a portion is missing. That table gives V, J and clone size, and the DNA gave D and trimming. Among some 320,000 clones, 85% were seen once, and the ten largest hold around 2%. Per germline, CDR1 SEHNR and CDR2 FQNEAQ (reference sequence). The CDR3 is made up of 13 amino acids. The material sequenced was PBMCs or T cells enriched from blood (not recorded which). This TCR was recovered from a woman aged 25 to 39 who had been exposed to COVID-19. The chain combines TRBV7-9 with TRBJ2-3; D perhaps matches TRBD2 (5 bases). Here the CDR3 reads CAIQRSSTDTQYF. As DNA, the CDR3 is TGTGCTATCCAGCGGAGTAGCACAGATACGCAGTATTTT.